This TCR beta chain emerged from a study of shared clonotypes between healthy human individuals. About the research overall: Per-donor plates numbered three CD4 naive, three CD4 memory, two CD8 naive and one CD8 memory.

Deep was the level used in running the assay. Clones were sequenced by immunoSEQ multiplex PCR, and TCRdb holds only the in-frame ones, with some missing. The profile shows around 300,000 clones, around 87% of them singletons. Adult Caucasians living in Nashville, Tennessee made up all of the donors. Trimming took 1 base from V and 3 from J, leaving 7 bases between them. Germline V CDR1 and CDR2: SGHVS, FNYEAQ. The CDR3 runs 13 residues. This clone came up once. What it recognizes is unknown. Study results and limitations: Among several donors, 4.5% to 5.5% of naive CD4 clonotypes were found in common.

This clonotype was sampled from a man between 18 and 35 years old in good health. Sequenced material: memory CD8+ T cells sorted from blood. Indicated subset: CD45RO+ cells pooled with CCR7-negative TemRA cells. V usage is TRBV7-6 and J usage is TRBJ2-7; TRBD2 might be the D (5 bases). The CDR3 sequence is CASSLGRDYEQYF. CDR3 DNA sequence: TGTGCCAGCAGCTTAGGACGGGACTACGAGCAGTACTTC. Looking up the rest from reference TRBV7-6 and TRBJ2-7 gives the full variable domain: GAGVSQSPRYKVTKRGQDVALRCDPISGHVSLYWYRQALGQGPEFLTYFNYEAQQDKSGLPNDRFSAERPEGSISTLTIQRTEQRDSAMYRCASSLGRDYEQYFGPGTRLTVT.